One and the same sample provided the 23 T cell receptor beta chains below, sequenced in a study of CD8 T cells in Susac syndrome. The RNA, about 0.45 to 1 ug, was put through reverse transcription using random hexamers. TCRdb reprocessed the immunoSEQ multiplex PCR reads with MiXCR, giving one entry per CDR3 protein. This table holds tens of thousands of distinct CDR3 sequences, approximately 96% found once. The sequencing sample was made of CD8+ T cells from PBMCs. These receptors came from a human donor with Susac syndrome.

The J gene is TRBJ1-2, the V gene TRBV14; TRBD1 is a possible D gene (6 bases). This CDR3 spans 15 amino acids. Trimming pared 5 bases from V and 6 bases from J, leaving 19 bases between. Looked up from germline, CDR1 is SGHDN and CDR2 is FVKESK. The chain's CDR3 is CASSAPGVRFDGYTF. The CDR3 DNA reads TGTGCCAGCAGCGCGCCAGGGGTTAGGTTCGATGGCTACACCTTC. The variable domain in full, with the rest retrieved from reference TRBV14 and TRBJ1-2, is EAGVTQFPSHSVIEKGQTVTLRCDPISGHDNLYWYRRVMGKEIKFLLHFVKESKQDESGMPNNRFLAERTGGTYSTLKVQPAELEDSGVYFCASSAPGVRFDGYTFGSGTRLTVV.

This rearrangement joins TRBV10-3 to TRBJ2-1; D possibly corresponds to TRBD2 (5 bases). Looked up from germline, CDR1 is ENHRY and CDR2 is SYGVKD. V was pared by 3 bases and J by 4 bases, with 10 bases between. This CDR3 has 14 residues. CDR3 amino acids: CAISDGDLYNEQFF. In DNA form, the CDR3 reads TGTGCCATCAGTGACGGGGATCTTTACAATGAGCAGTTCTTC.

This chain links TRBV20-1 with TRBJ1-6, with 7 bases that match TRBD1. This CDR3 contains 13 residues. The J segment lost 7 bases and the V segment lost 5 bases, leaving 5 bases of the junction unmatched. CDR1 and CDR2 (germline): DFQATT, SNEGSKA (reference sequence). CDR3 region: CSALDRRNSPLHF. Written as DNA, the CDR3 is TGCAGTGCTCTGGACAGGAGAAATTCACCCCTCCACTTT.

The rearrangement uses TRBV4-1 and TRBJ1-4; D unresolved. The V end lost 4 bases, the J end lost 6 bases, and 6 bases lay between the germline ends. This CDR3 is 12 amino acids long. The germline V gene has CDR1 MGHRA and CDR2 YSYEKL. For the CDR3, the DNA is TGCGCCAGCAGCCGTGTCTATGAAAAACTGTTTTTT. It translates to CASSRVYEKLFF.

The gene calls are TRBV21-1 and TRBJ1-1. TRBV21-1 counts as a pseudogene. This CDR3 is 11 amino acids long. CDR3 in DNA: TGTGCCAGCAGCATACCCACTGAAGCTTTCTTT. It is translated as CASSIPTEAFF.

This sequence joins TRBV20-1 and TRBJ1-1; tentatively, D is TRBD1 (6 bases). Trimming took 6 bases from V and 6 from J, leaving 14 bases between them. The CDR3 contains 12 residues. CDR1 DFQATT and CDR2 SNEGSKA come from the germline V gene (reference sequence). CDR3: CSAPTGSAEAFF. The CDR3 nucleotides are TGCAGTGCCCCCACAGGGTCCGCTGAAGCTTTCTTT.

This clonotype came up once. The rearrangement uses TRBV5-6 and TRBJ1-5; possibly TRBD1 for D (6 bases). The CDR3 length is 14 residues. V gave up 4 bases and J gave up 2 bases, with 10 bases separating them. Germline loops: CDR1 SGHDT, CDR2 YYEEEE. The CDR3 loop is CASSLGQRNQPQHF. The CDR3 DNA reads as TGTGCCAGCAGCCTGGGACAACGCAATCAGCCCCAGCATTTT.

The rearrangement links TRBV7-6 to TRBJ2-3; 11 positions agree with TRBD2. Per the germline V gene, CDR1 is SGHVS and CDR2 is FNYEAQ. V was pared by 5 bases and J by 2 bases, with 9 bases of the junction left unmatched. The CDR3 loop spans 17 amino acids. CDR3 nucleotides: TGTGCCAGCAGCCCCACGGGACTAGCGGAGCTCACAGATACGCAGTATTTT. Translated: CASSPTGLAELTDTQYF.

This CDR3 is CASSFGTGNYYGYTF. The CDR3 DNA is TGTGCCAGCAGTTTCGGGACAGGGAATTACTATGGCTACACCTTC. V usage is TRBV27 and J usage is TRBJ1-2, with 9 bases matching TRBD1. The CDR3 is 15 amino acids. CDR1 and CDR2 from the germline V gene are MNHEY and SMNVEV (reference sequence). J was trimmed by 3 bases and V by 3 bases; bases with no gene match: 5.

This chain connects TRBV6-1 to TRBJ2-7; 11 bases are a match to TRBD1. The CDR3 loop spans 16 amino acids. Trimming removed 0 bases from V and 6 bases from J; junction bases left unmatched: 7. The germline CDR1 and CDR2 sequences are MNHNS and SASEGT. CDR3 coding DNA: TGTGCCAGCAGTGAAGCGCTTCGGACAGGGGGCGGCGAGCAGTACTTC. It specifies CASSEALRTGGGEQYF.

The chain carries TRBV7-2 and TRBJ1-1, with TRBD1 identical over 7 bases. CDR1 is SGHTA and CDR2 is FQGNSA in the germline V gene. The CDR3 sequence is 12 residues long. V gave up 5 bases and J gave up 11 bases; unmatched junction bases: 8. CDR3 coding DNA: TGTGCCAGCAGCGAACAGGGGCAGGGGGCTTTCTTT. Translating it yields CASSEQGQGAFF.

The chain couples TRBV9 to TRBJ2-6; 7 bases align to TRBD1. The CDR3 contains 15 residues. The germline V gene has CDR1 SGDLS and CDR2 YYNGEE. V lost 7 bases, J lost 0 bases, and 4 bases stayed unmatched. CDR3 loop: CASYGTDSGANVLTF. CDR3 DNA sequence: TGTGCCAGCTACGGGACAGACTCTGGGGCCAACGTCCTGACTTTC.

The chain carries TRBV20-1 and TRBJ2-5, with D tentatively TRBD1 or TRBD2 (5 bases each). This CDR3 contains 12 residues. Germline V gene lookup returns CDR1 DFQATT and CDR2 SNEGSKA (reference sequence). The ends were cut back, 6 bases at V and 5 bases at J, with 13 bases in the middle. In DNA form, the CDR3 reads TGCAGTGCCCGGGACCTGCGGGAGACCCAGTACTTC. Its translation is CSARDLRETQYF.

The gene calls are TRBV20-1 and TRBJ2-5, with 9 bases fitting TRBD2. The length of the CDR3 is 15 residues. Germline CDR1 is DFQATT and CDR2 is SNEGSKA (reference sequence). With 1 base clipped from V and 5 bases from J, the junction kept 8 bases outside the gene matches. The CDR3 bases are TGCAGTGCTAGAGCCTCGCGGGGGGGCCTTGAGACCCAGTACTTC. Translated, it gives CSARASRGGLETQYF.

J is TRBJ2-6 and V is TRBV9; the D is unclear. The CDR3 contains 15 residues. Trimming cost V 0 bases and J 1 base, with 5 bases left between them. Germline V gene sequence: CDR1 SGDLS, CDR2 YYNGEE. The CDR3 DNA follows: TGTGCCAGCAGCGTAGAGCCGTCTGGGGCCAACGTCCTGACTTTC. Translated: CASSVEPSGANVLTF. The whole variable domain, remainder taken from reference TRBV9 and TRBJ2-6, is DSGVTQTPKHLITATGQRVTLRCSPRSGDLSVYWYQQSLDQGLQFLIQYYNGEERAKGNILERFSAQQFPDLHSELNLSSLELGDSALYFCASSVEPSGANVLTFGAGSRLTVL.

V and J are TRBV11-2 and TRBJ2-5; D perhaps matches TRBD1 (6 bases). Looked up from germline, CDR1 is SGHAT and CDR2 is FQNNGV. CDR3 length: 18 residues. V was trimmed by 0 bases and J by 2 bases, leaving 19 bases between them. The CDR3 sequence is CASSLESGRGPRQETQYF. The CDR3 bases are TGTGCCAGCAGCTTAGAAAGCGGCAGGGGCCCCAGGCAAGAGACCCAGTACTTC. Full variable domain (rest looked up from reference TRBV11-2 and TRBJ2-5): EAGVAQSPRYKIIEKRQSVAFWCNPISGHATLYWYQQILGQGPKLLIQFQNNGVVDDSQLPKDRFSAERLKGVDSTLKIQPAKLEDSAVYLCASSLESGRGPRQETQYFGPGTRLLVL.

The V call is TRBV13, the J call TRBJ1-4; no clear D gene. The germline V and J ends were trimmed by 0 bases and 5 bases, with 4 bases remaining between them. Looked up from germline, CDR1 is PRHDT and CDR2 is FYEKMQ (reference sequence). This CDR3 has 13 residues. CDR3: CASSLGGNEKLFF. The DNA of the CDR3 is TGTGCCAGCAGCTTAGGGGGGAATGAAAAACTGTTTTTT.

This clonotype occurred once. The chain carries TRBV6-4 and TRBJ2-5; unclear D gene. The V end lost 5 bases, the J end lost 2 bases, and 9 bases lay between the germline ends. The CDR3 consists of 13 residues. Germline CDR1 reads MRHNA; CDR2 reads SNTAGT. The CDR3 region has the DNA TGTGCCAGCAGTATGACGGAACAAGAGACCCAGTACTTC. Translated, it gives CASSMTEQETQYF.

V gene TRBV5-1 combines with J gene TRBJ2-3; D not resolved. V lost 0 bases and J lost 2, with 7 bases in between. This CDR3 is 14 amino acids long. The germline CDR1 and CDR2 sequences are SGHRS and YFSETQ. The chain's CDR3 is CASSLAGSTDTQYF. Written as DNA, the CDR3 is TGCGCCAGCAGCTTGGCCGGATCCACAGATACGCAGTATTTT.

J is TRBJ1-2 and V is TRBV27, with 10 bases aligning to TRBD1. The junction had 7 bases not matched to a gene; V was cut back by 2 bases and J by 4 bases. Germline V gene lookup returns CDR1 MNHEY and CDR2 SMNVEV (reference sequence). This CDR3 region has 16 residues. CDR3 amino acids: CASSLSATGGFYGYTF. The CDR3, as DNA: TGTGCCAGCAGTTTAAGTGCGACAGGGGGCTTCTATGGCTACACCTTC.

The gene calls are TRBV4-3 and TRBJ1-1, with no clear D. The CDR3 spans 16 residues. Germline lookup yields CDR1 LGHNA and CDR2 YSLEER. V was trimmed by 1 base and J by 0 bases, leaving 12 bases between them. CDR3 in DNA: TGCGCCAGCAGCCAAGGTTTCGAGGCAATGAACACTGAAGCTTTCTTT. Translation gives CASSQGFEAMNTEAFF.

J is TRBJ1-2 and V is TRBV29-1, with 8 nucleotides matching TRBD1. Germline V gene data show CDR1 as SQVTM and CDR2 as ANQGSEA. This CDR3 has 12 residues. J was trimmed by 4 bases and V by 6 bases; bases with no gene match: 4. The CDR3 here is CSVDREPYGYTF. CDR3 DNA: TGCAGCGTGGACAGGGAACCCTATGGCTACACCTTC.

CDR3 nucleotides: TGTGCCAGCAGTTACTCGGCAGCATCTAATGAAAAACTGTTTTTT. This sequence encodes CASSYSAASNEKLFF. The chain has TRBV6-5 and TRBJ1-4; D unclear. The CDR3 is made up of 15 amino acids. CDR1 and CDR2 from the germline V gene are MNHEY and SVGAGI. Trimming shortened V by 0 bases and J by 3 bases, and 8 bases separated the two germline ends.